Shown below are 20 T cell receptor beta chains from a single sample sequenced in a study of T cell responses to AZD1222 COVID-19 vaccine. The method was immunoSEQ multiplex PCR; TCRdb's version includes in-frame clones alone and lacks a portion of them. This table holds about 69,000 clones, around four fifths found once. The starting material was peripheral blood, obtained 28 days after the second AZD1222 dose. These receptors all come from an adult who received the AZD1222 COVID-19 vaccine.

This chain uses TRBV27 with TRBJ1-1, with a possible D match to TRBD1 (5 bases). CDR1 MNHEY and CDR2 SMNVEV come from the germline V gene (reference sequence). Trimming stripped 5 bases from V and 1 base from J, with 11 bases between. The CDR3 length is 14 residues. CDR3 sequence: CASSNGGSNTEAFF. In DNA form, the CDR3 reads TGTGCCAGCAGTAATGGGGGGTCGAACACTGAAGCTTTCTTT.

V usage is TRBV5-1 and J usage is TRBJ2-1, with TRBD2 identical over 12 bases. V lost 5 bases, J lost 5 bases, and 5 bases stayed unmatched. The germline gives CDR1 SGHRS, CDR2 YFSETQ. The CDR3 is 15 residues long. The CDR3 region has the DNA TGCGCCAGCAGTTTTGGACTAGCGGGAAACAATGAGCAGTTCTTC. Encoded protein: CASSFGLAGNNEQFF.

This clone was detected only once. The CDR3 region has the DNA TGTGCCAGTAGTATATTGGCAGGGATGGATGAGCAGTTCTTC. Translation: CASSILAGMDEQFF. The chain employs TRBV19 and TRBJ2-1; weak D call: TRBD1 (5 bases). This CDR3 is 14 amino acids long. CDR1 is LNHDA and CDR2 is SQIVND in the germline V gene (reference sequence). With 2 bases removed from V and 8 bases from J, the gap between germline ends came to 13 bases.

For the CDR3, the DNA is TGTGCCACCAGCAGAGATCGGGTCAGCAGCAATCAGCCCCAGCATTTT. This encodes CATSRDRVSSNQPQHF. The genes are TRBV15 and TRBJ1-5; D is ambiguous. From germline, CDR1 is LNHNV and CDR2 YYDKDF (reference sequence). Trimming removed 0 bases from V and 1 base from J, with 10 bases in between. This CDR3 region has 16 residues.

The chain links TRBV27 to TRBJ2-1, with 11 bases matching TRBD2. With V trimmed by 10 bases and J by 1 base, 15 bases remained unmatched. The CDR3 covers 18 residues. CDR1 and CDR2 (germline): MNHEY, SMNVEV (reference sequence). CDR3 loop: CATAGRGLAARSYNEQFF. CDR3 coding DNA: TGTGCCACCGCGGGGCGGGGACTAGCGGCTCGGTCCTACAATGAGCAGTTCTTC.

This rearrangement joins TRBV6-4 to TRBJ1-6; perhaps TRBD1 as D (6 bases). V gave up 3 bases and J gave up 10 bases, with 10 bases separating them. Germline V gene lookup returns CDR1 MRHNA and CDR2 SNTAGT. The CDR3 length is 13 residues. In nucleotides, the CDR3 is TGTGCCAGCAGTGAAGGGGGAAACTCACCCCTCCACTTT. This encodes CASSEGGNSPLHF.

J is TRBJ1-2 and V is TRBV4-2; the D is unclear. Per germline, CDR1 LGHNA and CDR2 YNFKEQ. Trimming cost V 1 base and J 6 bases, with 9 bases left between them. CDR3 length equals 13 residues. CDR3 protein: CASSQVRADGYTF. The CDR3 DNA reads as TGTGCCAGCAGCCAAGTCAGAGCGGATGGCTACACCTTC.

This CDR3 is CASRTGGESYEQYF. DNA of the CDR3: TGTGCCAGCAGAACAGGGGGCGAGTCCTACGAGCAGTACTTC. V gene TRBV7-2 combines with J gene TRBJ2-7, with 9 bases fitting TRBD1. The CDR3 extends over 14 amino acids. Germline-derived CDR1 and CDR2 are SGHTA and FQGNSA. With V trimmed by 6 bases and J by 1 base, 4 bases remained unmatched.

The V gene is TRBV5-4, the J gene TRBJ2-5; D unresolved. The germline CDR1 and CDR2 sequences are SGHNT and YYREEE (reference sequence). The CDR3 spans 13 residues. Between the trimmed V and J ends, which lost 0 bases and 3 bases, there was a span of 6 bases. CDR3 amino acids: CASSLEAEETQYF. CDR3 DNA: TGTGCCAGCAGCTTGGAGGCAGAAGAGACCCAGTACTTC.

The chain carries TRBV7-8 and TRBJ2-7, with D perhaps matching TRBD2 (5 bases). There are 12 residues in the CDR3. V was cut by 5 bases and J by 3 bases, with 8 bases left in between. Germline CDR1 is SGHVS and CDR2 is FQNEAQ. CDR3 coding DNA: TGTGCCAGCAGCCGCACTAGCTACGAGCAGTACTTC. Translation gives CASSRTSYEQYF. Full variable domain (missing parts from reference TRBV7-8 and TRBJ2-7): GAGVSQSPRYKVAKRGQDVALRCDPISGHVSLFWYQQALGQGPEFLTYFQNEAQLDKSGLPSDRFFAERPEGSVSTLKIQRTQQEDSAVYLCASSRTSYEQYFGPGTRLTVT.

The V and J genes are TRBV6-5 and TRBJ2-7, with 9 bases that match TRBD1. V shed 0 bases and J 2 bases; nucleotides not matched to a gene: 2. The CDR3 totals 15 residues. The germline CDR1 and CDR2 sequences are MNHEY and SVGAGI. The CDR3 nucleotides read TGTGCCAGCAGTTACTCAAGGACAGGGGCCTACGAGCAGTACTTC. It yields the protein CASSYSRTGAYEQYF.

The V gene is TRBV6-6, the J gene TRBJ1-2; the match to TRBD1 covers 9 bases. Trimming at V came to 1 base and at J to 6 bases, leaving 6 bases not matched to a gene. Germline CDR1 and CDR2: MNHNY and SVGAGI (reference sequence). The CDR3 is 15 amino acids. CDR3 protein: CASSYWDRDEDGYTF. CDR3 DNA: TGTGCCAGCAGTTACTGGGACAGGGACGAAGATGGCTACACCTTC.

The rearrangement uses TRBV29-1 and TRBJ2-2; TRBD2 aligns across 11 bases. This CDR3 comprises 16 residues. CDR1 and CDR2 (germline): SQVTM, ANQGSEA. V lost 1 base to trimming and J lost 5 bases; unmatched junction nucleotides: 6. The DNA of the CDR3 is TGCAGCGTTGAAGCGTCTAGCGGGAGGTCAACCGGGGAGCTGTTTTTT. This gives the protein CSVEASSGRSTGELFF.

This chain uses TRBV30 with TRBJ2-2; 10 bases align to TRBD2. The J segment lost 7 bases and the V segment lost 5 bases, leaving 7 bases of the junction unmatched. The length of the CDR3 is 14 residues. In germline, CDR1 is GTSNPN, CDR2 SVGIG (reference sequence). The DNA of the CDR3 is TGTGCCTGGTCAAAAGGACTAGCGGACGGGGAGCTGTTTTTT. This encodes CAWSKGLADGELFF.

The rearrangement links TRBV11-3 to TRBJ1-6; 7 nucleotides line up with TRBD1. The trim removed 2 bases at V and 0 bases at J, leaving 7 bases unmatched. Looked up from germline, CDR1 is SGHNT and CDR2 is YENEEA. The CDR3 runs to 18 residues. In nucleotides, the CDR3 is TGTGCCAGCAGCTTAAACCAGGGGGGGAGCTCCTATAATTCACCCCTCCACTTT. Translation: CASSLNQGGSSYNSPLHF.

The chain uses TRBV9 and TRBJ2-3; 8 nucleotides match TRBD2. The CDR3 runs 15 residues. V dropped 4 bases and J dropped 2; count of bases not matched to a gene: 6. Germline assignment: CDR1 SGDLS and CDR2 YYNGEE. CDR3 region: CASSPHSGNTDTQYF. CDR3 nucleotide sequence: TGTGCCAGCAGCCCACATAGCGGGAACACAGATACGCAGTATTTT. The whole variable domain, filled in from reference TRBV9 and TRBJ2-3, reads DSGVTQTPKHLITATGQRVTLRCSPRSGDLSVYWYQQSLDQGLQFLIQYYNGEERAKGNILERFSAQQFPDLHSELNLSSLELGDSALYFCASSPHSGNTDTQYFGPGTRLTVL.

The sample holds a few counts of this clone. Here the CDR3 reads CAWSGVAGGGLAGELFF. The CDR3 nucleotides are TGTGCCTGGAGTGGGGTAGCGGGAGGCGGGTTGGCCGGGGAGCTGTTTTTT. The chain has TRBV30 and TRBJ2-2; TRBD2 aligns across 10 bases. This CDR3 region has 17 residues. Germline lookup yields CDR1 GTSNPN and CDR2 SVGIG (reference sequence). Trimming at V came to 1 base and at J to 6 bases, leaving 11 bases not matched to a gene.

The rearrangement uses TRBV18 and TRBJ2-3, with TRBD2 identical over 10 bases. CDR3 length: 14 amino acids. Losses at the gene ends were 6 bases for V and 4 bases for J; bases not matched to a gene: 4. CDR1 is KGHSH and CDR2 is LQKENI in the germline V gene. CDR3 DNA sequence: TGTGCCAGCTCGCCTAGCGGGAGCGCAGATACGCAGTATTTT. This translates into CASSPSGSADTQYF.

The gene calls are TRBV30 and TRBJ1-5, with D possibly TRBD1 on 6 matching bases. From germline, CDR1 is GTSNPN and CDR2 SVGIG (reference sequence). V lost 4 bases and J lost 7, with 11 bases in between. The CDR3 is 12 residues long. The CDR3 protein is CAWKSGQQPQHF. Here the CDR3 DNA reads TGTGCCTGGAAGTCGGGACAACAGCCCCAGCATTTT.

The genes are TRBV14 and TRBJ1-6; D uncertain. Between the trimmed V and J ends, which lost 1 base and 6 bases, there was a span of 7 bases. The CDR3 runs to 14 residues. Germline CDR1 and CDR2: SGHDN and FVKESK. Here the CDR3 reads CASSQAPVNSPLHF. The CDR3 region has the DNA TGTGCCAGCAGCCAAGCTCCAGTTAATTCACCCCTCCACTTT.